These T cell receptor beta chains were read from a single sample in a study of blood T cell repertoires in COVID-19. The method was immunoSEQ multiplex PCR; TCRdb's version includes in-frame clones alone and lacks a portion of them. The data hold about 180,000 clones, with over 75% observed a single time. The specimen was peripheral blood. Receptors originate from a person aged 65 to 85 with COVID-19, enrolled during active disease. Each CDR3 is given with its conserved first and last residue. The order of the fields is D gene, V gene, clone size, J gene, CDR3 DNA, CDR3 protein. D genes are given only for firm matches. Expanded clones get a size class; other rows say once, few or many, or leave the size out.

d_gene: TRBD1; v_gene: TRBV19; abundance: -; j_gene: TRBJ1-6; CDR3nt: TGTGCCAGTAGTATAATCGGACAGGGGGCTTCACCCCTCCACTTT; CDR3aa: CASSIIGQGASPLHF
d_gene: TRBD2; v_gene: TRBV15; abundance: -; j_gene: TRBJ2-5; CDR3nt: TGTGCCACCAGCATAGGACCTAGCGGGGGAGAGACCCAGTACTTC; CDR3aa: CATSIGPSGGETQYF
d_gene: -; v_gene: TRBV6-5; abundance: -; j_gene: TRBJ1-6; CDR3nt: TGTGCCAGCAGTAACAGGGAGAGCTATAATTCACCCCTCCACTTT; CDR3aa: CASSNRESYNSPLHF
d_gene: -; v_gene: TRBV27; abundance: -; j_gene: TRBJ2-7; CDR3nt: TGTGCCAGCAGTTTGTCCCCCCTCTACGAGCAGTACTTC; CDR3aa: CASSLSPLYEQYF
d_gene: TRBD2; v_gene: TRBV3-1/TRBV3-2; abundance: once; j_gene: TRBJ2-5; CDR3nt: TGTGCCAGCAGCCAAGACGTGACTAGCGGACGGACCCAGTACTTC; CDR3aa: CASSQDVTSGRTQYF
d_gene: TRBD1; v_gene: TRBV3-1/TRBV3-2; abundance: -; j_gene: TRBJ1-5; CDR3nt: TGTGCCAGCAGCCATTGCCCCGGGACAGGGGGCGCAAAGGAGGGCAATCAGCCCCAGCATTTT; CDR3aa: CASSHCPGTGGAKEGNQPQHF
d_gene: -; v_gene: TRBV10-3; abundance: -; j_gene: TRBJ2-7; CDR3nt: TGTGCCATCAGTGATGCGAGGGAGATTGGCGAGCAGTACTTC; CDR3aa: CAISDAREIGEQYF
d_gene: -; v_gene: TRBV28; abundance: -; j_gene: TRBJ1-5; CDR3nt: TGTGCCAGCATATCAGGGTTTAAAAGCAATCAGCCCCAGCATTTT; CDR3aa: CASISGFKSNQPQHF
d_gene: TRBD2; v_gene: TRBV12-5; abundance: -; j_gene: TRBJ2-1; CDR3nt: TGTGCTAGTGGTTTGGGACTAGCGGGGGACAATGAGCAGTTCTTC; CDR3aa: CASGLGLAGDNEQFF
d_gene: -; v_gene: TRBV4-1; abundance: -; j_gene: TRBJ1-6; CDR3nt: TGCGCCAGCAGCCAGGTTTTACAGGGTTTTTTTTCACCCCTCCACTTT; CDR3aa: CASSQVLQGFFSPLHF
d_gene: TRBD1; v_gene: TRBV4-3; abundance: -; j_gene: TRBJ1-2; CDR3nt: TGCGCCAGCAGTCCCCCCACCGGGACAGGGGGCTTTGGCTACACCTTC; CDR3aa: CASSPPTGTGGFGYTF
d_gene: -; v_gene: TRBV3-1/TRBV3-2; abundance: -; j_gene: TRBJ2-3; CDR3nt: TGTGCCAGCAGCCCCCTCGACTCAGATACGCAGTATTTT; CDR3aa: CASSPLDSDTQYF
d_gene: -; v_gene: TRBV4-3; abundance: -; j_gene: TRBJ2-2; CDR3nt: TGCGCCAGCAGCCAAGTTGCAGGGCTCATCACCGGGGAGCTGTTTTTT; CDR3aa: CASSQVAGLITGELFF
d_gene: TRBD2; v_gene: TRBV11-2; abundance: -; j_gene: TRBJ2-5; CDR3nt: TGTGCCAGCAGCTTAACCGGGGGGGTAAAAGAGACCCAGTACTTC; CDR3aa: CASSLTGGVKETQYF
d_gene: -; v_gene: TRBV6-4; abundance: few; j_gene: TRBJ1-6; CDR3nt: TGTGCCAGCAGTGACGAGGGGGGGAATTCACCCCTCCACTTT; CDR3aa: CASSDEGGNSPLHF
d_gene: -; v_gene: TRBV5-1; abundance: -; j_gene: TRBJ1-2; CDR3nt: TGCGCCAGCAAGTTGGCGGGGGATTGGGATGGCTACACCTTC; CDR3aa: CASKLAGDWDGYTF
d_gene: TRBD1; v_gene: TRBV30; abundance: -; j_gene: TRBJ2-3; CDR3nt: TGTGCCTGGCGGTTGAGGGGGCAGGATACGCAGTATTTT; CDR3aa: CAWRLRGQDTQYF
d_gene: TRBD1; v_gene: TRBV7-9; abundance: -; j_gene: TRBJ1-2; CDR3nt: TGTGCCAGCAGCCCCCTATTCCAGGGGGCGGGGTATGGCTACACCTTC; CDR3aa: CASSPLFQGAGYGYTF
d_gene: -; v_gene: TRBV6-2/TRBV6-3; abundance: -; j_gene: TRBJ1-2; CDR3nt: TGTGCCAGCAGTTACCCGGGGTTCGGCTATGGCTACACCTTC; CDR3aa: CASSYPGFGYGYTF
d_gene: -; v_gene: TRBV11-1; abundance: -; j_gene: TRBJ1-6; CDR3nt: TGTGCCAGCAGCTTAGGCGGATATAATTCACCCCTCCACTTT; CDR3aa: CASSLGGYNSPLHF